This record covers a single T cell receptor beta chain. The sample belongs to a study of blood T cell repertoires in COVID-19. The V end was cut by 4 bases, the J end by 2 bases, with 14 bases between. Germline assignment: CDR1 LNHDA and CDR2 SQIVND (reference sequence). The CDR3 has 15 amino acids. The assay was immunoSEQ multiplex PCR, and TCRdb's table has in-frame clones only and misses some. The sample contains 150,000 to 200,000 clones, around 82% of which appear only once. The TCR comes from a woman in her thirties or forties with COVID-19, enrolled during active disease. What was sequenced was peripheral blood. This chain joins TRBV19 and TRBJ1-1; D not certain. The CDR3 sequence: CASSTRGSGNTEAFF. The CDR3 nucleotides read TGTGCCAGTAGTACCAGAGGGTCTGGAAACACTGAAGCTTTCTTT.